The T cell receptor (beta chain) described here comes from a study of metastatic and nonmetastatic thyroid tumors. Turning to the study itself: Patients with malignant and benign thyroid disease provided blood and tumor or nodule tissue, whose repertoires were compared.

All patients were treatment-naive before thyroid surgery. CDR3 length: 15 amino acids. Germline loops: CDR1 SGHVS, CDR2 FQNEAQ. The V and J ends lost 4 bases and 7 bases, in that order; junction bases with no gene match: 9. Original methodology: Clinicopathological groups of papillary thyroid cancer showed CDR3 differences that were used to build a distant-metastasis classifier. From the PCR reads, TCRdb re-called clones with MiXCR. These V and J calls originate from TCRdb's pipeline instead of the authors' own analysis. Of tens of thousands of clones listed, approximately 12% are singletons. Regarding the study as a whole: It was reportedly found that TCR beta diversity was significantly higher in malignant thyroid tumors than in benign nodules, a difference seen in both blood and tumor samples.

This clone was seen repeatedly, ten times or more. Its antigen is still unknown. This sequence originates from a female donor with papillary thyroid cancer or a benign thyroid nodule (not recorded which). Some clones in this sample may be carry-over from other donors' samples. The specimen sequenced was tumor tissue. This chain uses TRBV7-8 with TRBJ1-5; TRBD1 matches 8 bases. CDR3 nucleotides: TGTGCCAGCAGCTCCCGACAGGGGCGGGGACAGCCCCAGCATTTT. It encodes CASSSRQGRGQPQHF. The entire variable domain, with the rest obtained from reference TRBV7-8 and TRBJ1-5, is as follows: GAGVSQSPRYKVAKRGQDVALRCDPISGHVSLFWYQQALGQGPEFLTYFQNEAQLDKSGLPSDRFFAERPEGSVSTLKIQRTQQEDSAVYLCASSSRQGRGQPQHFGDGTRLSIL.